The clone carrying this T cell receptor beta chain was counted a few times. From germline, CDR1 is SGDLS and CDR2 YYNGEE. The V end was cut by 4 bases, the J end by 10 bases, with 20 bases between. The CDR3 is 14 residues long. The data were taken from a study of patients and donors after allogeneic stem cell transplantation. TCRdb re-analysed the RT-PCR reads in MiXCR, keeping a single row per CDR3 protein. The sample includes 3,500 to 4,500 distinct CDR3 sequences, roughly a sixth of them seen just once. The sequence was collected from a human donor who was either an allogeneic HSCT recipient or a stem cell or donor lymphocyte infusion donor (not recorded which). It is not recorded whose cells these are; they may come from a transplant donor. The rearrangement joins TRBV9 to TRBJ1-1; D not certain. The sequencing input was blood, either unsorted or a sorted T cell fraction (not recorded which). The CDR3 protein is CASSLRHELAGAFF. CDR3 bases: TGTGCCAGCAGCCTTCGTCACGAGCTAGCTGGAGCTTTCTTT.